These T cell receptor beta chains were read from a single sample in a study of cytomegalovirus exposure and HLA in healthy donors. The method was immunoSEQ multiplex PCR; TCRdb's version includes in-frame clones alone and lacks a portion of them. The sample carries over 150,000 clones, about 90% recorded once. Sequencing input: PBMCs. The receptors were gathered from a woman between 18 and 29 years old in good health and CMV-seropositive. The CDR3 runs from the conserved cysteine through the conserved F or W. The D gene is left open where the match is weak.

J | V | D | CDR3
TRBJ2-7 | TRBV2 | TRBD2 | CASSDPREYHYEQYF
TRBJ2-2 | TRBV7-8 | TRBD2 | CASSLHRRTSGGTNTGELFF
TRBJ2-7 | TRBV27 | - | CASSWRGRFYEQYF
TRBJ2-6 | TRBV27 | - | CASSARRTVLSGANVLTF
TRBJ1-5 | TRBV2 | TRBD1 | CASSPTGYSNQPQHF
TRBJ1-2 | TRBV27 | TRBD1 | CASSLTGVSYGYTF
TRBJ1-2 | TRBV10-2 | - | CATTSDRRASYTF
TRBJ2-7 | TRBV15 | TRBD2 | CATSRGLAGGRYEQYF
TRBJ2-2 | TRBV5-1 | TRBD2 | CASSLDTSAGELFF
TRBJ1-4 | TRBV9 | TRBD1 | CASSTGQGAKEKLFF
TRBJ2-7 | TRBV15 | TRBD2 | CATSGISGGVYEQYF
TRBJ2-3 | TRBV5-3 | TRBD2 | CARSLYPSGMTDTQYF
TRBJ2-5 | TRBV5-1 | TRBD2 | CASSFGGLAGVETQYF
TRBJ2-7 | TRBV5-5 | TRBD2 | CASSLVAGAYEQYF
TRBJ1-5 | TRBV19 | - | CASSIGNQPQHF
TRBJ2-3 | TRBV2 | TRBD2 | CASSEALAGGSDTQYF
TRBJ1-4 | TRBV30 | TRBD1 | CALGQGAFSTNEKLFF
TRBJ1-4 | TRBV28 | - | CASALLAAATNEKLFF
TRBJ2-2 | TRBV5-1 | TRBD2 | CASSLGLAGGGAGELFF
TRBJ2-7 | TRBV15 | TRBD1 | CATSSSPGQRYEQYF
TRBJ2-1 | TRBV4-1 | - | CASSGLRRRGSSSYNEQFF
TRBJ1-6 | TRBV7-2 | - | CASSRDRSSYNSPLHF
TRBJ2-2 | TRBV9 | TRBD2 | CASSVGASGSHGELFF
TRBJ2-1 | TRBV4-1 | TRBD1 | CASSLPGTGGNEQFF
TRBJ2-1 | TRBV27 | TRBD1 | CASHGTGHTNEQFF
TRBJ2-7 | TRBV19 | TRBD2 | CASSLLAGAYEQYF
TRBJ1-2 | TRBV7-6 | TRBD1 | CASSPGQELGYGYTF
TRBJ2-5 | TRBV9 | TRBD1 | CASSPGQGEETQYF
TRBJ1-4 | TRBV9 | - | CGGVSNEKLFF
TRBJ2-4 | TRBV19 | TRBD2 | CASSIGLAGANIQYF
TRBJ2-2 | TRBV7-9 | - | CASSLVGRGSTGELFF
TRBJ2-7 | TRBV18 | TRBD2 | CASSPLPISRVGLAAYEQYF
TRBJ2-7 | TRBV18 | - | CASSDTPYEQYF
TRBJ1-2 | TRBV7-9 | - | CASSLGGDSPNYGYTF
TRBJ2-5 | TRBV7-9 | TRBD2 | CASSSGTSGSETQYF